The 8 T cell receptor beta chains given below trace back to one sample, sequenced in a study of blood T cell repertoires in COVID-19. Profiled with immunoSEQ multiplex PCR; TCRdb holds only in-frame clones, not every one. The sample carries 350,000 or so clones, about 92% recorded once. Sequencing was performed on peripheral blood. The source is a woman aged 55-69 years with COVID-19, enrolled during active disease.

This clone has only one observation. The rearrangement joins TRBV3-1 (or the pseudogene TRBV3-2) to TRBJ1-1; the D gene is possibly TRBD1 (5 bases). The germline V gene has CDR1 LGHDT and CDR2 YNNKEL (reference sequence). The V and J ends lost 3 bases and 0 bases respectively, with 8 bases between them. The CDR3 extends over 14 amino acids. DNA for the CDR3: TGTGCCAGCAGCCACCTCAGGGTGAACACTGAAGCTTTCTTT. This codes for CASSHLRVNTEAFF.

This sequence joins TRBV7-9 and TRBJ2-3; TRBD2 agrees at 7 bases. The junction had 4 bases not matched to a gene; V was cut back by 3 bases and J by 1 base. The CDR3 covers 15 residues. Germline values: CDR1 SEHNR, CDR2 FQNEAQ (reference sequence). CDR3 nucleotides: TGTGCCAGCAGCTTGAGCGGGGTCGGCACAGATACGCAGTATTTT. Translated: CASSLSGVGTDTQYF.

J is TRBJ1-1 and V is TRBV19; 10 bases agree with TRBD1. After removal of 7 bases from V and 6 bases from J, the junction contained 5 bases not matched to a gene. Germline V gene lookup returns CDR1 LNHDA and CDR2 SQIVND (reference sequence). The CDR3 has 13 amino acids. The chain's CDR3 is CASTRQGASEAFF. The CDR3 DNA follows: TGTGCCAGTACCCGACAGGGGGCCTCTGAAGCTTTCTTT.

The gene calls are TRBV18 and TRBJ1-2, with no clear D. The CDR3 spans 14 residues. The germline V gene has CDR1 KGHSH and CDR2 LQKENI. Trimming removed 1 base from V and 7 bases from J, with 13 bases in between. The CDR3 region has the DNA TGTGCCAGCTCACCACTTGACCAGGCGACTGGCTACACCTTC. Translating gives CASSPLDQATGYTF.

The J gene is TRBJ2-7, the V gene TRBV7-2; D is unclear. There are 11 residues in the CDR3. Germline V gene data show CDR1 as SGHTA and CDR2 as FQGNSA. Trimming took off 1 base at V and 8 bases at J, with 6 bases between the two ends. CDR3 amino acids: CASSLGAKQYF. The DNA for the CDR3 is TGTGCCAGCAGCTTAGGCGCAAAGCAGTACTTC.

This clone was observed once. The gene calls are TRBV6-2 or TRBV6-3 and TRBJ1-2; 7 bases are a match to TRBD1. Germline V CDR1 and CDR2: MNHEY, SVGEGT. The CDR3 loop spans 13 amino acids. V lost 5 bases, J lost 4 bases, and 4 bases stayed unmatched. This chain's CDR3 is CASSDGTVYGYTF. The CDR3 DNA follows: TGTGCCAGCAGTGATGGGACAGTCTATGGCTACACCTTC.

This clone was detected only once. The V call is TRBV2, the J call TRBJ2-2; 8 bases are shared with TRBD2. After removal of 7 bases from V and 7 bases from J, the junction contained 11 bases not matched to a gene. CDR1 and CDR2 (germline): SNHLY, FYNNEI. The CDR3 length is 15 residues. The CDR3 nucleotides read TGTGCCAGCACCTCGACTAGCGCGGGGGGCGGGGAGCTGTTTTTT. Residues: CASTSTSAGGGELFF.

This clone was seen only once. This chain uses TRBV5-4 with TRBJ2-3; D may be TRBD2 (5 bases). Trimming shortened V by 3 bases and J by 1 base, and 21 bases separated the two germline ends. CDR1 SGHNT and CDR2 YYREEE come from the germline V gene (reference sequence). This CDR3 has 18 residues. CDR3 coding DNA: TGTGCCAGCAGCTCTGTCGGTCGCACCTCGAGGGGCACAGATACGCAGTATTTT. The encoded protein is CASSSVGRTSRGTDTQYF.